A selection of T cell receptor beta chains follows, all from one sample in a study of blood T cell repertoires in COVID-19. Sequencing was performed with immunoSEQ multiplex PCR; in TCRdb, only in-frame clones are kept and a portion is missing. The sample has 53,000 or so clones; 86% are singletons. Material: peripheral blood. The receptors come from a man older than 75 with acute or convalescent COVID-19. The CDR3 runs from the conserved cysteine through the conserved F or W. A D gene is named only where the DNA matches it firmly. Clone size appears in some rows only: once, few, many, or a class for an expanded clone.

CDR3: CASSRPGGEAFF; DNA: TGTGCCAGCTCACGACCAGGGGGAGAAGCTTTCTTT; size: .; D: TRBD1; J: TRBJ1-1; V: TRBV18
CDR3: CASSYSGTDTEAFF; DNA: TGTGCCAGCAGTTACTCCGGGACAGACACTGAAGCTTTCTTT; size: .; D: TRBD1; J: TRBJ1-1; V: TRBV6-5
CDR3: CAISERGENTEAFF; DNA: TGTGCCATCAGTGAGCGGGGAGAGAACACTGAAGCTTTCTTT; size: .; D: .; J: TRBJ1-1; V: TRBV10-3
CDR3: CASSLSYRYSNQPQHF; DNA: TGTGCCAGCAGTTTGTCTTACAGGTATAGCAATCAGCCCCAGCATTTT; size: .; D: .; J: TRBJ1-5; V: TRBV27
CDR3: CASAPWDSNTDTQYF; DNA: TGTGCCAGCGCCCCCTGGGACAGCAACACAGATACGCAGTATTTT; size: .; D: TRBD1; J: TRBJ2-3; V: TRBV9
CDR3: CASSLLGTDTEAFF; DNA: TGTGCCAGCTCACTCCTGGGCACAGACACTGAAGCTTTCTTT; size: .; D: .; J: TRBJ1-1; V: TRBV18
CDR3: CASSRQARQRGGTDTQYF; DNA: TGCGCCAGCAGCCGCCAGGCTCGTCAGCGGGGCGGCACAGATACGCAGTATTTT; size: .; D: TRBD2; J: TRBJ2-3; V: TRBV4-1
CDR3: CASSIGHGTDTQYF; DNA: TGTGCCAGTAGTATTGGACACGGAACAGATACGCAGTATTTT; size: few; D: .; J: TRBJ2-3; V: TRBV19
CDR3: CASSYGTGDLYEQYF; DNA: TGTGCCAGCAGTTACGGGACAGGGGACCTCTACGAGCAGTACTTC; size: .; D: TRBD1; J: TRBJ2-7; V: TRBV6-5
CDR3: CASSLRGNGYTF; DNA: TGTGCCAGCAGCTTGAGAGGGAATGGCTACACCTTC; size: once; D: .; J: TRBJ1-2; V: TRBV7-9
CDR3: CASSLDRGQSYGYTF; DNA: TGTGCCAGCAGCTTAGATCGTGGACAATCCTATGGCTACACCTTC; size: .; D: .; J: TRBJ1-2; V: TRBV11-2
CDR3: CASSLARGNEQFF; DNA: TGTGCCAGCAGCTTAGCGCGGGGAAATGAGCAGTTCTTC; size: .; D: .; J: TRBJ2-1; V: TRBV7-6
CDR3: CASSYLGLAGGDTGELFF; DNA: TGTGCCAGCAGTTACTTGGGACTAGCGGGGGGTGACACCGGGGAGCTGTTTTTT; size: .; D: TRBD2; J: TRBJ2-2; V: TRBV6-2/TRBV6-3
CDR3: CASSLGTSGGASDTQYF; DNA: TGTGCCAGCAGCCTTGGGACTAGCGGGGGGGCCTCAGATACGCAGTATTTT; size: .; D: TRBD2; J: TRBJ2-3; V: TRBV5-8
CDR3: CASSLRTGGGGYTF; DNA: TGTGCCAGCAGCCTAAGGACAGGGGGAGGCGGCTACACCTTC; size: .; D: TRBD1; J: TRBJ1-2; V: TRBV7-2
CDR3: CASTLTEAFF; DNA: TGTGCCAGCACCCTGACAGAAGCTTTCTTT; size: .; D: .; J: TRBJ1-1; V: TRBV5-6
CDR3: CASSELANGYTF; DNA: TGTGCCAGCAGTGAACTAGCAAATGGCTACACCTTC; size: .; D: .; J: TRBJ1-2; V: TRBV6-1
CDR3: CASSGGQGLNTEAFF; DNA: TGTGCCAGCAGCGGGGGACAGGGCCTGAACACTGAAGCTTTCTTT; size: .; D: TRBD1; J: TRBJ1-1; V: TRBV9
CDR3: CATSREPSGDREQFF; DNA: TGTGCCACCAGCAGAGAGCCTAGCGGGGATCGTGAGCAGTTCTTC; size: .; D: TRBD2; J: TRBJ2-1; V: TRBV15
CDR3: CASSTGTSASYEQYF; DNA: TGTGCCAGTAGTACCGGGACTAGCGCCTCCTACGAGCAGTACTTC; size: .; D: TRBD2; J: TRBJ2-7; V: TRBV19
CDR3: CASSSLAGGVHGTQYF; DNA: TGTGCCAGCAGCTCACTAGCGGGGGGGGTTCATGGGACCCAGTACTTC; size: .; D: TRBD2; J: TRBJ2-5; V: TRBV7-2
CDR3: CASRGDTNTGELFF; DNA: TGTGCCAGCAGGGGGGACACCAACACCGGGGAGCTGTTTTTT; size: .; D: .; J: TRBJ2-2; V: TRBV5-4
CDR3: CAWVRVVTEAFF; DNA: TGTGCCTGGGTCAGGGTCGTCACTGAAGCTTTCTTT; size: few; D: .; J: TRBJ1-1; V: TRBV30
CDR3: CASSLEGISGNGYTF; DNA: TGTGCCAGCAGCTTAGAGGGGATTAGCGGGAATGGCTACACCTTC; size: .; D: .; J: TRBJ1-2; V: TRBV7-9
CDR3: CASSLGTTRLREQFF; DNA: TGTGCCAGCAGCCTCGGGACTACCCGATTACGTGAGCAGTTCTTC; size: once; D: TRBD2; J: TRBJ2-1; V: TRBV7-2
CDR3: CASSPTSGGAWNTQYF; DNA: TGTGCCAGCTCCCCTACTAGCGGGGGGGCATGGAATACGCAGTATTTT; size: .; D: TRBD2; J: TRBJ2-3; V: TRBV18
CDR3: CASSLGQGAMAGELFF; DNA: TGTGCCAGCAGCTTAGGCCAGGGGGCGATGGCCGGGGAGCTGTTTTTT; size: .; D: TRBD1; J: TRBJ2-2; V: TRBV7-8
CDR3: CASSLTLTGGRQETQYF; DNA: TGTGCCAGCTCCCTAACGCTCACAGGGGGGCGTCAAGAGACCCAGTACTTC; size: .; D: TRBD1; J: TRBJ2-5; V: TRBV18
CDR3: CASSQGVNEQFF; DNA: TGTGCCAGTAGTCAGGGGGTAAATGAGCAGTTCTTC; size: .; D: TRBD1; J: TRBJ2-1; V: TRBV19
CDR3: CASSLAGGVTDTQYF; DNA: TGTGCCAGCAGTCTAGCGGGGGGGGTCACAGATACGCAGTATTTT; size: .; D: TRBD2; J: TRBJ2-3; V: TRBV11-2
CDR3: CASSSRPGQASGANVLTF; DNA: TGTGCCAGCAGTTCGAGGCCGGGACAGGCTTCTGGGGCCAACGTCCTGACTTTC; size: few; D: TRBD1; J: TRBJ2-6; V: TRBV7-8
CDR3: CASSFRGSSSPLHF; DNA: TGTGCCAGCAGCTTCAGGGGGTCCAGTTCACCCCTCCACTTT; size: .; D: TRBD1; J: TRBJ1-6; V: TRBV5-6
CDR3: CASSLMGQNTEAFF; DNA: TGCGCCAGCAGCTTGATGGGACAGAACACTGAAGCTTTCTTT; size: .; D: .; J: TRBJ1-1; V: TRBV5-1
CDR3: CASSLSRGNEQFF; DNA: TGCGCCAGCAGCCTCTCGCGGGGCAATGAGCAGTTCTTC; size: .; D: .; J: TRBJ2-1; V: TRBV4-1
CDR3: CATSDPGQETQYF; DNA: TGTGCCACCAGTGATCCAGGTCAAGAGACCCAGTACTTC; size: .; D: .; J: TRBJ2-5; V: TRBV24-1
CDR3: CASSYSNQGLNTEAFF; DNA: TGTGCCAGCAGTTACTCGAATCAGGGGTTGAACACTGAAGCTTTCTTT; size: once; D: .; J: TRBJ1-1; V: TRBV6-5
CDR3: CASSFPRQGGSGANVLTF; DNA: TGTGCCAGCAGCTTTCCCCGACAGGGGGGGTCTGGGGCCAACGTCCTGACTTTC; size: .; D: TRBD1; J: TRBJ2-6; V: TRBV7-3
CDR3: CASSLYNRAEGYTF; DNA: TGTGCCAGCAGTTTATATAACAGGGCTGAAGGCTACACCTTC; size: few; D: .; J: TRBJ1-2; V: TRBV27
CDR3: CASSVGTGTHNEQFF; DNA: TGTGCCAGCAGCGTGGGAACGGGGACTCACAATGAGCAGTTCTTC; size: .; D: .; J: TRBJ2-1; V: TRBV9
CDR3: CASSLGQGGANTGELFF; DNA: TGTGCCAGCAGCCTCGGACAGGGCGGCGCGAACACCGGGGAGCTGTTTTTT; size: .; D: TRBD1; J: TRBJ2-2; V: TRBV7-9
CDR3: CASSSDRNSNQPQHF; DNA: TGTGCCAGCAGTTCGGACAGGAATAGCAATCAGCCCCAGCATTTT; size: few; D: TRBD1; J: TRBJ1-5; V: TRBV6-5
CDR3: CASNPSGARGSPLHF; DNA: TGTGCCAGCAACCCTTCAGGGGCTCGGGGTTCACCCCTCCACTTT; size: once; D: .; J: TRBJ1-6; V: TRBV6-5
CDR3: CASSDTLQGRTEAFF; DNA: TGTGCCAGCAGCGACACCCTACAGGGTAGGACTGAAGCTTTCTTT; size: .; D: .; J: TRBJ1-1; V: TRBV5-8
CDR3: CASSPFGGATNQPQHF; DNA: TGCGCCAGCAGCCCCTTTGGAGGGGCGACCAATCAGCCCCAGCATTTT; size: .; D: .; J: TRBJ1-5; V: TRBV5-1
CDR3: CASSPEGPHYGYTF; DNA: TGTGCCAGCAGCCCCGAGGGTCCCCACTATGGCTACACCTTC; size: .; D: .; J: TRBJ1-2; V: TRBV9